The entry that follows covers one T cell receptor (beta chain) sequence. The sample is drawn from a study of early T cells in non-severe SARS-CoV-2 infection. V lost 5 bases, J lost 9 bases, and 11 bases lay in between. In germline, CDR1 is SGHAT, CDR2 FQNNGV. The CDR3 contains 12 residues. Individual cDNA molecules carried attached unique molecular identifiers. TCRdb fed the 5' RACE reads into MiXCR, producing one record per CDR3 protein. This table has about 83,000 distinct CDR3 sequences, about 10% appearing once. The clonotype was recovered from an adult who was a healthcare worker with PCR-confirmed SARS-CoV-2 infection or an uninfected control (not recorded which). This material consisted of whole blood, taken at baseline. The chain has TRBV11-2 and TRBJ2-1; possible D gene TRBD2, 5 bases. CDR3 region: CASSPVGVEQFF. The CDR3 DNA reads TGTGCCAGCAGCCCTGTGGGAGTTGAGCAGTTCTTC.